The clone carrying this T cell receptor (beta chain) was detected only once. The germline V gene has CDR1 SGHDT and CDR2 YYEEEE. This CDR3 has 14 residues. V dropped 7 bases and J dropped 0 bases, with 11 bases sitting between them. This specimen belongs to a study of cytotoxic CD8 clonotypes in ibrutinib-treated CLL. Target depth was 1 in 200,000 to 1 in 1 million T cells, about 10x per clonotype. Using immunoSEQ multiplex PCR, the repertoire was profiled, and TCRdb retains in-frame clones only, with some absent. The data contain 190,000 or so clones, around 70% of them seen just once; the ten biggest clones take up roughly an eighth.

The TCR sequence derives from a human donor with chronic lymphocytic leukemia. This chain uses TRBV5-6 with TRBJ1-5; D not certain. The input for sequencing was PBMCs, taken after 24 months of ibrutinib treatment. The CDR3: CASSRWFSNQPQHF. The DNA of the CDR3 is TGTGCCAGCTCAAGGTGGTTTAGCAATCAGCCCCAGCATTTT. The full variable domain, in which reference TRBV5-6 and TRBJ1-5 provide the parts outside the CDR3, is DAGVTQSPTHLIKTRGQQVTLRCSPKSGHDTVSWYQQALGQGPQFIFQYYEEEERQRGNFPDRFSGHQFPNYSSELNVNALLLGDSALYLCASSRWFSNQPQHFGDGTRLSIL.